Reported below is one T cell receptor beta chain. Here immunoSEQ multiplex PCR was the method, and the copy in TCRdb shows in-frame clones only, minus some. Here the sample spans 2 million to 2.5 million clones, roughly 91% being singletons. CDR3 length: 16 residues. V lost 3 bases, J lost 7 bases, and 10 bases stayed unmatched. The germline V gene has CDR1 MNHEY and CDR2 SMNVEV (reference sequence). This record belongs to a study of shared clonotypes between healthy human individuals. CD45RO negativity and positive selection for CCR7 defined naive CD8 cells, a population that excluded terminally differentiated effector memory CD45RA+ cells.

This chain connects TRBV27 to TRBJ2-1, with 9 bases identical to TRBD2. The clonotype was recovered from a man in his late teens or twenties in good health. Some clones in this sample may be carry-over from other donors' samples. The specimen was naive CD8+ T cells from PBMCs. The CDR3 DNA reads TGTGCCAGCAGTTTTTGGGCTAGCGGGACCTCTAATGAGCAGTTCTTC. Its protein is CASSFWASGTSNEQFF.